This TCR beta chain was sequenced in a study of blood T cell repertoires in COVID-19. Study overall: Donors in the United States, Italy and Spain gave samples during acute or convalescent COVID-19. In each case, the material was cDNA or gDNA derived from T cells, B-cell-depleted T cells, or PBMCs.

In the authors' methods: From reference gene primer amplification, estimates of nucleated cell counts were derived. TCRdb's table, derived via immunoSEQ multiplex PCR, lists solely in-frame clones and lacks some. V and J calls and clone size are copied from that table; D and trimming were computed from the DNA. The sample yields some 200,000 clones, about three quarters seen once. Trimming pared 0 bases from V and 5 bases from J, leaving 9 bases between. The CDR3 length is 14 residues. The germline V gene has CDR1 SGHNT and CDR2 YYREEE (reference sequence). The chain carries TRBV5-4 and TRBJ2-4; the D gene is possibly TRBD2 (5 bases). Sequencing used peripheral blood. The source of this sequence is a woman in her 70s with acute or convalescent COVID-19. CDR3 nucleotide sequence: TGTGCCAGCAGCTTGGGGTGGGGAGAAAACATTCAGTACTTC. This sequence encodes CASSLGWGENIQYF.